These T cell receptor beta chains were read from a single sample in a study of cytomegalovirus exposure and HLA in healthy donors. Using immunoSEQ multiplex PCR, the repertoire was profiled, and TCRdb retains in-frame clones only, with some absent. The sample includes about 200,000 clones, 80% to 90% seen only once; the top ten take over 10%. Sequencing was performed on PBMCs. These receptors all come from a woman in her twenties or thirties in good health and CMV-seropositive. Each CDR3 is given with its conserved first and last residue. D genes are given only for firm matches. Expanded clones get a size class; other rows say once, few or many, or leave the size out.

v_call	j_call	d_call	clone_size	cdr3_nt	cdr3_aa
TRBV28	TRBJ2-7	NA	NA	TGTGCCAGCGGGAGAGTCTCCTACGAGCAGTACTTC	CASGRVSYEQYF
TRBV10-1	TRBJ2-1	TRBD2	NA	TGCGCCAGCAAGGGAGCGGGAGGGCCGTCCAATGAGCAGTTCTTC	CASKGAGGPSNEQFF
TRBV5-1	TRBJ1-5	NA	NA	TGCGCCAGCAGCCCTTCCACCGGAGGCAATCAGCCCCAGCATTTT	CASSPSTGGNQPQHF
TRBV19	TRBJ2-1	NA	NA	TGTGCCAGTAGTATCGGGAATGCAAGGTACAATGAGCAGTTCTTC	CASSIGNARYNEQFF
TRBV5-1	TRBJ2-5	NA	NA	TGCGCCAGCAGCTTGGTAGCGGCACAAGAGACCCAGTACTTC	CASSLVAAQETQYF
TRBV13	TRBJ1-5	NA	NA	TGTGCCAGCAGCAATCAGGGGAATCAGCCCCAGCATTTT	CASSNQGNQPQHF
TRBV9	TRBJ1-3	NA	NA	TGTGCCAGCAGTAGGGGCTCTGGAAACACCATATATTTT	CASSRGSGNTIYF
TRBV2	TRBJ1-5	NA	NA	TGTGCCAGCTCGCGGGAAAGCAATCAGCCCCAGCATTTT	CASSRESNQPQHF
TRBV30	TRBJ2-1	NA	NA	TGTGCCTGGAGTTCGGAGACTCACAATGAGCAGTTCTTC	CAWSSETHNEQFF
TRBV18	TRBJ2-3	NA	NA	TGTGCCAGCTCACCCGGACGGAGTGGAGGGAGCACAGATACGCAGTATTTT	CASSPGRSGGSTDTQYF
TRBV6-1	TRBJ1-5	NA	once	TGTGCCAGCACCCTCGGGCGCAGCGGTCAGCCCCAGCATTTT	CASTLGRSGQPQHF
TRBV6-1	TRBJ2-1	NA	NA	TGTGCCAGCAGTGAATGGGGAGGCCAACCTAACAATGAGCAGTTCTTC	CASSEWGGQPNNEQFF
TRBV6-1	TRBJ1-3	NA	NA	TGTGCCAGCATCCGGGATTATTCTGGAAACACCATATATTTT	CASIRDYSGNTIYF
TRBV5-6	TRBJ2-5	NA	NA	TGTGCCAGCAGCTTGCGAGGTTCGGGGGAGACCCAGTACTTC	CASSLRGSGETQYF
TRBV7-2	TRBJ1-5	NA	many	TGTGCCAGCAGCTTAGTAGGGGCAAATCAGCCCCAGCATTTT	CASSLVGANQPQHF
TRBV29-1	TRBJ2-2	TRBD1	NA	TGCAGCGCCGCGGGACAGGGGGTCGGGGAGCTGTTTTTT	CSAAGQGVGELFF
TRBV27	TRBJ2-3	NA	NA	TGTGCCAGCAGTTTTCCCGGGACTAGCACAGATACGCAGTATTTT	CASSFPGTSTDTQYF
TRBV29-1	TRBJ2-7	TRBD2	few	TGCAGCGTGGCCGGGACTAGCGGGAGGGCCTACGAGCAGTACTTC	CSVAGTSGRAYEQYF
TRBV14	TRBJ2-7	TRBD1	NA	TGTGCCAGCAGCCTAACAGGGGGCGCAAGCTCCTACGAGCAGTACTTC	CASSLTGGASSYEQYF
TRBV6-1	TRBJ1-4	TRBD1	NA	TGTGCCAGCAGTGAATTGACAGGGCGTAATGAAAAACTGTTTTTT	CASSELTGRNEKLFF